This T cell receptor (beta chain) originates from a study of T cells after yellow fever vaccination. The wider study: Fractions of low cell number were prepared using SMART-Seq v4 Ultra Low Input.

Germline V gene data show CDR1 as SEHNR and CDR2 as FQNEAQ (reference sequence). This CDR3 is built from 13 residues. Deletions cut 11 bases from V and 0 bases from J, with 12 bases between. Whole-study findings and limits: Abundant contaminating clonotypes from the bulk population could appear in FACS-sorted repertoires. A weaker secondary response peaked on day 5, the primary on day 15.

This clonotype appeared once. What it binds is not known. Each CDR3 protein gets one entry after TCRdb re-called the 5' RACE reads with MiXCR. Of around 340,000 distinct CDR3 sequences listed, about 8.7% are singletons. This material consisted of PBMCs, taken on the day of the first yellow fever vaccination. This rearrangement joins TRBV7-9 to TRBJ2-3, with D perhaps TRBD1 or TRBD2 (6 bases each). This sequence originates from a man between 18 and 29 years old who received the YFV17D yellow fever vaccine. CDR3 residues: CAGGGPSTDTQYF. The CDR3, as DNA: TGTGCCGGAGGGGGGCCTAGCACAGATACGCAGTATTTT.